The source of this TCR beta chain is a study of T-cell memory formation after mild COVID-19. Whole-study results and caveats: Unconfirmed was the SARS-CoV-2 specificity of second-wave clones that peaked on day 37.

Sample barcodes and UMIs were carried by the TCR alpha and TCR beta cDNA libraries that 5'RACE generated with constant-segment primers. Via MiXCR, TCRdb re-called the 5' RACE reads, giving one row per CDR3 protein. Seen here are fewer than 450,000 distinct CDR3 sequences, less than 25% observed once, and the top ten hold around 9.5%. With respect to this clonotype: Antigen: not known.

The CDR3 sequence is 16 residues long. Per the germline V gene, CDR1 is DFQATT and CDR2 is SNEGSKA (reference sequence). V shed 3 bases and J 10 bases; nucleotides not matched to a gene: 11. Sequenced material: PBMCs or a T cell subset sorted from them (not recorded which). The gene calls are TRBV20-1 and TRBJ2-1; 14 bases align to TRBD2. The source is an adult woman who had mild COVID-19 (a few samples of this study predate the infection). Cell type and time point are not known. This CDR3 reads CSASRGGLAGVWEQFF. The CDR3 region has the DNA TGCAGTGCTAGCCGGGGGGGACTAGCGGGAGTTTGGGAGCAGTTCTTC.